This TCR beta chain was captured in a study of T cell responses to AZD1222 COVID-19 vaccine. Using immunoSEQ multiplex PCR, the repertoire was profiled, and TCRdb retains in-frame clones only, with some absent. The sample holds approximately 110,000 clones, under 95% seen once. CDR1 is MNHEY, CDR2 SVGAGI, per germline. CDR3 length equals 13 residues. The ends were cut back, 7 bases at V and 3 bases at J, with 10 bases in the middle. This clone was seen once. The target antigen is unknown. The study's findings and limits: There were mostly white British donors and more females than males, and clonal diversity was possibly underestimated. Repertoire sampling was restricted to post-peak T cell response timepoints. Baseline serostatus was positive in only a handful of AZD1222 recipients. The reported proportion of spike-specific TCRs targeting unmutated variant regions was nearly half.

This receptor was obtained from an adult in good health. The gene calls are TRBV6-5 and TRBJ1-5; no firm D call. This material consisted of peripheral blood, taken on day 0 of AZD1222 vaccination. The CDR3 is CASKRDFNQPQHF. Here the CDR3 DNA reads TGTGCCAGCAAGAGGGATTTCAATCAGCCCCAGCATTTT.